Presented here are 14 T cell receptor beta chains from one specimen sequenced in a study of early T cells in non-severe SARS-CoV-2 infection. MiXCR, applied by TCRdb to the 5' RACE reads, yields one record per CDR3 protein. Of around 77,000 distinct CDR3 sequences in the sample, 5% were seen once. This specimen consisted of whole blood, obtained at baseline. The receptors shown here come from an adult who was a healthcare worker with PCR-confirmed SARS-CoV-2 infection or an uninfected control (not recorded which).

This clonotype has a count of ten or more. The chain recombines TRBV11-3 with TRBJ2-4, with D unresolved. Per the germline V gene, CDR1 is SGHNT and CDR2 is YENEEA. The CDR3 has 15 amino acids. Deletions cut 5 bases from V and 1 base from J, with 12 bases between. The DNA of the CDR3 is TGTGCCAGCAGCCAAGGCGAGAGTGCCAAAAACATTCAGTACTTC. Translating gives CASSQGESAKNIQYF. Using reference TRBV11-3 and TRBJ2-4 for the parts outside the CDR3, the full variable domain is EAGVVQSPRYKIIEKKQPVAFWCNPISGHNTLYWYLQNLGQGPELLIRYENEEAVDDSQLPKDRFSAERLKGVDSTLKIQPAELGDSAVYLCASSQGESAKNIQYFGAGTRLSVL.

The CDR3 nucleotides read TGTGCCAGCAGCGGGACTATCTATGAGCAGTTCTTC. Amino acid sequence: CASSGTIYEQFF. The chain couples TRBV7-9 to TRBJ2-1, with 7 bases identical to TRBD2. Germline V gene data show CDR1 as SEHNR and CDR2 as FQNEAQ (reference sequence). The CDR3 is made up of 12 amino acids. Trimming cost V 5 bases and J 8 bases; bases outside gene matches: 3.

At least ten counts were recorded for this clonotype. This sequence joins TRBV9 and TRBJ1-2; no definite D call. CDR3 length: 12 amino acids. Trimming left V 4 bases short and J 7 bases short, with 11 bases between. Germline CDR1 reads SGDLS; CDR2 reads YYNGEE. The CDR3 sequence is CASSLEAFGYTF. In DNA, the CDR3 is TGTGCCAGCAGCCTGGAGGCGTTTGGCTACACCTTC. The full variable domain, completed using reference TRBV9 and TRBJ1-2, is DSGVTQTPKHLITATGQRVTLRCSPRSGDLSVYWYQQSLDQGLQFLIQYYNGEERAKGNILERFSAQQFPDLHSELNLSSLELGDSALYFCASSLEAFGYTFGSGTRLTVV.

This clonotype was counted at least ten times. This chain connects TRBV4-1 to TRBJ1-2; 8 bases are a match to TRBD1. This CDR3 contains 14 residues. Per germline, CDR1 MGHRA and CDR2 YSYEKL. V lost 4 bases and J lost 8; bases outside the gene matches: 9. In DNA, the CDR3 is TGCGCCAGCAGCCCACGACAGGGGACCGGCGGCTACACCTTC. This translates into CASSPRQGTGGYTF.

CDR3 protein: CASDRVSNEQFF. CDR3 bases: TGTGCCAGCGACAGGGTGAGCAATGAGCAGTTCTTC. The gene calls are TRBV2 and TRBJ2-1, with 7 bases matching TRBD1. The CDR3 totals 12 residues. From germline, CDR1 is SNHLY and CDR2 FYNNEI. Trimming removed 8 bases from V and 6 bases from J; junction bases left unmatched: 4.

V gene TRBV3-1 combines with J gene TRBJ1-1; D might be TRBD1 (5 bases). Germline-derived CDR1 and CDR2 are LGHDT and YNNKEL (reference sequence). This CDR3 has 15 residues. Trimming pared 4 bases from V and 0 bases from J, leaving 12 bases between. CDR3 in amino acids: CASSRRGHLNTEAFF. In DNA, the CDR3 is TGTGCCAGCAGCCGCCGAGGACACTTGAACACTGAAGCTTTCTTT.

This clonotype has at least ten counts. This chain links TRBV11-1 with TRBJ2-5, with 8 bases identical to TRBD1. The germline gives CDR1 SGHAT, CDR2 FQDESV (reference sequence). The trim removed 0 bases at V and 4 bases at J, leaving 7 bases unmatched. The CDR3 consists of 16 residues. This chain's CDR3 is CASSLAPGGARETQYF. CDR3 in DNA: TGTGCCAGCAGCTTAGCCCCAGGGGGCGCACGAGAGACCCAGTACTTC.

The chain links TRBV4-1 to TRBJ2-2; D possibly corresponds to TRBD2 (5 bases). Germline CDR1 reads MGHRA; CDR2 reads YSYEKL. V lost 3 bases and J 0 bases, leaving 11 bases between the germline ends. This CDR3 comprises 16 residues. The CDR3 reads CASSHRGAANTGELFF. CDR3 nucleotide sequence: TGCGCCAGCAGCCACCGGGGAGCGGCGAACACCGGGGAGCTGTTTTTT.

This clonotype appeared a few times. J is TRBJ1-2 and V is TRBV20-1, with 8 bases aligning to TRBD1. Unmatched junction bases numbered 8, after V lost 3 bases and J lost 8 bases. This CDR3 region has 13 residues. Germline V lookup: CDR1 DFQATT, CDR2 SNEGSKA (reference sequence). The CDR3, as DNA: TGCAGTGCTAGGGACAGGGCGCGTCGGGGCTACACCTTC. Residues: CSARDRARRGYTF.

This clonotype was seen at least ten times. The rearrangement links TRBV2 to TRBJ1-1; D not certain. Per germline, CDR1 SNHLY and CDR2 FYNNEI. Deletions cut 5 bases from V and 0 bases from J, with 10 bases between. The length of the CDR3 is 14 residues. CDR3 sequence reads: CASSQTGLNTEAFF. The CDR3 DNA follows: TGTGCCAGCAGTCAGACCGGTCTGAACACTGAAGCTTTCTTT.

Ten or more counts support this clonotype. V is TRBV21-1 and J is TRBJ1-1. TRBV21-1 is annotated as a pseudogene. There are 16 residues in the CDR3. CDR3 amino acids: CASSKRAACRYTEAFF. The CDR3, as DNA: TGTGCCAGCAGCAAACGGGCAGCCTGCAGGTACACTGAAGCTTTCTTT.

The chain carries TRBV4-2 and TRBJ2-3, with TRBD2 matching 11 bases. Germline V gives CDR1 LGHNA, CDR2 YNFKEQ. This CDR3 spans 14 amino acids. V trimming: 4 bases; J trimming: 4 bases; junction bases outside the gene matches: 1. The chain's CDR3 is CASSPGLAADTQYF. Written as DNA, the CDR3 is TGTGCCAGCAGCCCGGGACTAGCGGCAGATACGCAGTATTTT.

The sample holds many counts of this clonotype. This chain joins TRBV7-8 and TRBJ1-3; D remains unclear. Germline V gives CDR1 SGHVS, CDR2 FQNEAQ. Deletions cut 1 base from V and 0 bases from J, with 10 bases between. The CDR3 loop spans 16 amino acids. For the CDR3, the DNA is TGTGCCAGCAGCTTAGTTGGCGCCTACTCTGGAAACACCATATATTTT. Its protein product is CASSLVGAYSGNTIYF.

This clonotype was detected only a few times. CDR3: CASSQVAGGDEQYF. CDR3 nucleotides: TGTGCCAGCAGCCAGGTAGCGGGAGGGGACGAGCAGTACTTC. V and J are TRBV14 and TRBJ2-7; 11 bases match TRBD2. CDR3 length equals 14 residues. V dropped 3 bases and J dropped 5; count of bases not matched to a gene: 3. Germline V gene data show CDR1 as SGHDN and CDR2 as FVKESK.